This T cell receptor beta chain is from a study of shared clonotypes between healthy human individuals. For the study at large: The donor group consisted of a couple of women and a few men, aged 18 to 49.

The germline V and J ends were trimmed by 8 bases and 1 base, with 11 bases remaining between them. The CDR3 totals 13 residues. Per germline, CDR1 SNHLY and CDR2 FYNNEI. Partitioning of CD4+ cells yielded a CD45RA+ naive subset and a CD45RA-negative memory subset. In the authors' methods: ImmunoSEQ output lacked quality scores and full-length reads, limiting matched filtering. Using immunoSEQ multiplex PCR, the repertoire was profiled, and TCRdb retains in-frame clones only, with some absent. The V and J calls and clone size were taken over from that table, and D and trimming were inferred from the DNA. The sample records nearly 1 million clones, 60% to 85% being singletons.

V and J are TRBV2 and TRBJ1-1; no firm D call. The TCR originated in a man younger than 30 in good health. The sample consisted of memory CD4+ T cells sorted from blood. The subset is: CD45RA-negative fraction. CDR3 in DNA: TGTGCCAGCTCAAGAGAACAGAACACTGAAGCTTTCTTT. Protein: CASSREQNTEAFF.